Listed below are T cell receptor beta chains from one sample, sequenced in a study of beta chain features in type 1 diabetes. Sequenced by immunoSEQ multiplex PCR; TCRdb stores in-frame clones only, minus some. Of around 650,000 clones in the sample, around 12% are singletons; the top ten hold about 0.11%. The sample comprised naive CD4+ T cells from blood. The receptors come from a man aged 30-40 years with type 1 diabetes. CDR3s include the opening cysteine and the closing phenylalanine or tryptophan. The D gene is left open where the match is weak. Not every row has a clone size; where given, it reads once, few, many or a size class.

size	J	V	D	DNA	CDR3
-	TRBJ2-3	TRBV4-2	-	TGTGCCAGCAGCCAAGATCGTACCCGGGGACAGTATTTT	CASSQDRTRGQYF
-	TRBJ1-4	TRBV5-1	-	TGCGCCAGCAGCGAGCGTCCGATGGGCAGGGTGTCTAATGAAAAACTGTTTTTT	CASSERPMGRVSNEKLFF
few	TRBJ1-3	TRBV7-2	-	TGTGCCAGCAGCTCGACAGGTTTTGCTGGAAACACCATATATTTT	CASSSTGFAGNTIYF
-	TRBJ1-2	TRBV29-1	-	TGCAGCGTTCTCCAAGGGGGTTCTAACTATGGCTACACCTTC	CSVLQGGSNYGYTF
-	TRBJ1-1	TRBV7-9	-	TGTGCCAGCAGCTCCCCCCAGGGACTGAACACTGAAGCTTTCTTT	CASSSPQGLNTEAFF
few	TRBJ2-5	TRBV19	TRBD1	TGTGCCAGTAGCCCCCAGGACAGGGGCGAAGAGACCCAGTACTTC	CASSPQDRGEETQYF
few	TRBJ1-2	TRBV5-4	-	TGTGCCAGCAGCTCCCCCAGGAACAACTATGGCTACACCTTC	CASSSPRNNYGYTF
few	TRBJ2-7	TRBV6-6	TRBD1	TGTGCCAGCAGGACAGGGGGTCAGCAGTACTTC	CASRTGGQQYF
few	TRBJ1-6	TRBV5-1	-	TGCGCCAGCACCGACGATCCGGGAGGTTCACCCCTCCACTTT	CASTDDPGGSPLHF
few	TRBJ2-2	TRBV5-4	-	TGTGCCAGCAGCCTTCCCCCGGGGCCGAACACCGGGGAGCTGTTTTTT	CASSLPPGPNTGELFF
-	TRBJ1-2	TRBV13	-	TGTGCCAGCAGCTCCCAGGGGATCTATGGCTACACCTTC	CASSSQGIYGYTF
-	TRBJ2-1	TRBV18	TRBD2	TGTGCCAGCTCACCGAGTAGCGGGGGGGCCAATGAGCAGTTCTTC	CASSPSSGGANEQFF
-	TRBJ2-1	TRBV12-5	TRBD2	TGTGCTAGTGGTTTGGTTGCTAGCGGGGGGTTCTCAACCACCAATGAGCAGTTCTTC	CASGLVASGGFSTTNEQFF
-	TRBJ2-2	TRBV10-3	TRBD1	TGTGCCATCAGTGGACAGGGGAGGAACACCGGGGAGCTGTTTTTT	CAISGQGRNTGELFF
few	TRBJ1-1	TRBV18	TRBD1	TGTGCCAGCTCGCCGGGACAGGGCAGGAACACTGAAGCTTTCTTT	CASSPGQGRNTEAFF
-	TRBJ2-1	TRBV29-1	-	TGCAGCGTTGGTGTACGAGCTTCCTACAATGAGCAGTTCTTC	CSVGVRASYNEQFF
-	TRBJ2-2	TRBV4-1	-	TGCGCCAGCAGCCATGGACAGCTCGTCGGGGAGCTGTTTTTT	CASSHGQLVGELFF
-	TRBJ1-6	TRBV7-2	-	TGTGCCAGCAGCTTAGGATTCCGGGACGGGAATTCACCCCTCCACTTT	CASSLGFRDGNSPLHF
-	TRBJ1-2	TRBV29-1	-	TGCAGCGTATCCGGGACAACCTCTAACTATGGCTACACCTTC	CSVSGTTSNYGYTF
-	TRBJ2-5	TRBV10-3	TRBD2	TGTGCCATCGGACTAGCGGGGGCGGAGACCCAGTACTTC	CAIGLAGAETQYF
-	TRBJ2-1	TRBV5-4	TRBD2	TGTGCCAGCAGCCTGGGAGGGAACTCCTACAATGAGCAGTTCTTC	CASSLGGNSYNEQFF